The 6 T cell receptor beta chains presented below share a single source sample, sequenced in a study of cytomegalovirus exposure and HLA in healthy donors. PCR primers comprised 60 Vbeta and 13 Jbeta primers. This table comes from immunoSEQ multiplex PCR, and its TCRdb copy is limited to in-frame clones, with some not included. The sample yields about 150,000 clones, over 80% seen once. Material: PBMCs. The receptors here all came from a male donor in good health and CMV-seronegative.

The CDR3 loop reads CAWSVKGDSPLHF. CDR3 nucleotides: TGTGCCTGGAGTGTAAAAGGGGATTCACCCCTCCACTTT. V is TRBV30 and J is TRBJ1-6; TRBD1 might be the D (5 bases). The CDR3 sequence is 13 residues long. V was trimmed by 0 bases and J by 8 bases, leaving 8 bases between them. CDR1 and CDR2 (germline): GTSNPN, SVGIG (reference sequence).

This clone was found a few times. The gene calls are TRBV2 and TRBJ2-1; 7 positions match TRBD2. The CDR3 is 15 residues long. V trimming: 2 bases; J trimming: 0 bases; junction bases outside the gene matches: 1. Germline loops: CDR1 SNHLY, CDR2 FYNNEI. CDR3 sequence reads: CASSETGGSYNEQFF. The CDR3 DNA is TGTGCCAGCAGTGAAACGGGGGGCTCCTACAATGAGCAGTTCTTC.

This clone was picked up a small number of times. The chain couples TRBV5-6 to TRBJ1-6; 8 bases fit TRBD1. There are 17 residues in the CDR3. CDR1 SGHDT and CDR2 YYEEEE come from the germline V gene. After removal of 4 bases from V and 8 bases from J, the junction contained 14 bases not matched to a gene. CDR3 nucleotides: TGTGCCAGCAGCCCAATGCGCGTCGGGACAGGAGATTCACCCCTCCACTTT. This encodes CASSPMRVGTGDSPLHF.

The chain combines TRBV12-5 with TRBJ1-6, with 7 positions matching TRBD1. CDR1 is LGHNT and CDR2 is FRNRAP in the germline V gene. The CDR3 sequence is 14 residues long. V shed 2 bases and J 11 bases; nucleotides not matched to a gene: 6. The chain's CDR3 is CASGLTGEQAPLHF. The DNA for the CDR3 is TGTGCTAGTGGTTTGACAGGGGAACAGGCACCCCTCCACTTT.

CDR3 bases: TGTGCCACTCACAGGTCCCAGAGGAACACTGAAGCTTTCTTT. This sequence encodes CATHRSQRNTEAFF. The chain joins TRBV7-9 to TRBJ1-1, with D possibly being TRBD1 (5 bases). This CDR3 has 14 amino acids. Trimming stripped 10 bases from V and 1 base from J, with 16 bases between. Germline V gives CDR1 SEHNR, CDR2 FQNEAQ (reference sequence).

This clone was recorded a few times. The V call is TRBV6-6, the J call TRBJ1-1, with D possibly TRBD1 on 6 matching bases. Per the germline V gene, CDR1 is MNHNY and CDR2 is SVGAGI (reference sequence). This CDR3 is built from 15 residues. Trimming shortened V by 5 bases and J by 1 base, and 14 bases separated the two germline ends. The CDR3 sequence: CASSQRAGENTEAFF. For the CDR3, the DNA is TGTGCCAGCAGTCAACGAGCAGGGGAGAACACTGAAGCTTTCTTT.